The rows below give T cell receptor beta chains drawn from one sample of a study of T-cell reconstitution after alpha-beta-depleted transplantation in children. Using its own MiXCR run on the PCR reads, TCRdb lists one record per CDR3 protein. The table records about 370,000 distinct CDR3 sequences, approximately 20% of them present only once. The source material was PBMCs from the stem cell graft donor, sampled from the stem cell graft. Receptors originate from a human donor who donated a stem cell graft to a child with acute myeloid leukemia. The CDR3 runs from the conserved cysteine through the conserved F or W. A D gene is named only where the DNA matches it firmly. Size tells how often a clone was seen (once, few, many) or the class of an expanded clone, and some rows leave it out.

j_call d_call cdr3_length v_call clone_size cdr3_nt cdr3_aa
TRBJ2-1 TRBD2 15 TRBV29-1 many TGCAGCGTTGAAGGTCCTAGCGGGAGAATCGATGAGCAGTTCTTC CSVEGPSGRIDEQFF
TRBJ2-1 - 15 TRBV7-9 - TGTGCCAGCAGCCCTGCGGACAGCCTGAGGAATGAGCAGTTCTTC CASSPADSLRNEQFF
TRBJ2-1 - 17 TRBV20-1 few TGCAGTGCTAGAGAGATAAAGCGGGTTGGAACCTACAATGAGCAGTTCTTC CSAREIKRVGTYNEQFF
TRBJ2-1 - 14 TRBV5-1 - TGCGCCAGCAGCTTGGTTCTGGGGGACAATGAGCAGTTCTTC CASSLVLGDNEQFF
TRBJ2-3 - 15 TRBV7-6 - TGTGCCAGCAGCTTAGGGACAACTCTCACAGATACGCAGTATTTT CASSLGTTLTDTQYF
TRBJ2-3 TRBD2 19 TRBV11-2 many TGTGCCAGCAGCCGGGTCTATCTACTAGCGGGAGAGGGAACAGATACGCAGTATTTT CASSRVYLLAGEGTDTQYF
TRBJ2-7 - 15 TRBV20-1 few TGCAGTGCTAGGGCCCTAGCAGGGAACACCTACGAGCAGTACTTC CSARALAGNTYEQYF
TRBJ1-4 - 14 TRBV20-1 - TGCAGTGCTAGAATCCCAACAACTAATGAAAAACTGTTTTTT CSARIPTTNEKLFF
TRBJ2-2 - 14 TRBV12-3/TRBV12-4 many TGTGCCAGCAGTTTAGCCCCTTCCACCGGGGAGCTGTTTTTT CASSLAPSTGELFF
TRBJ2-7 - 15 TRBV7-9 few TGTGCCAGCAGCTTGTATCCCGGGACTGAGGACGAGCAGTACTTC CASSLYPGTEDEQYF
TRBJ1-2 - 13 TRBV12-3/TRBV12-4 few TGTGCCAGCAGTTTAGGGGGGATCTATGGCTACACCTTC CASSLGGIYGYTF
TRBJ2-7 TRBD1 13 TRBV5-1 - TGCGCCAGCAGACAGGGGACGACCTACGAGCAGTACTTC CASRQGTTYEQYF
TRBJ2-1 - 15 TRBV18 once TGTGCCAGCTCACCAAGTATGGGGGAAGGCAATGAGCAGTTCTTC CASSPSMGEGNEQFF
TRBJ2-2 TRBD1 14 TRBV12-3/TRBV12-4 many TGTGCCAGCCAGGGACAGATGAACACCGGGGAGCTGTTTTTT CASQGQMNTGELFF
TRBJ2-5 TRBD2 17 TRBV3-1 - TGTGCCAGCAGCCCTTGGGGGTCTAGCGGGAGAAGTGGGACCCAGTACTTC CASSPWGSSGRSGTQYF
TRBJ2-7 - 12 TRBV12-3/TRBV12-4 many TGTGCCAGCAGTCCATCAGGCTACGAGCAGTACTTC CASSPSGYEQYF
TRBJ2-5 TRBD1 16 TRBV7-7 - TGTGCCAGCAGCACAACAGACAGGGGGCCTTGGGAGACCCAGTACTTC CASSTTDRGPWETQYF